The entry below gives a single T cell receptor (beta chain) sequence along with its context. Trimming took off 3 bases at V and 0 bases at J, with 10 bases between the two ends. The germline V gene has CDR1 SNHLY and CDR2 FYNNEI. This CDR3 spans 15 amino acids. This sample is part of a study of blood T cell repertoires in COVID-19. Across the whole study: Both acute and convalescent COVID-19 samples were obtained from the United States, Italy and Spain. From T cells, B-cell-depleted T cells, or PBMCs came the material, which was cDNA or gDNA.

Per the original methods: The assay estimated nucleated cells by amplifying reference gene primers. Some clones are missing from TCRdb's copy, which holds only in-frame ones; the method was immunoSEQ multiplex PCR. V, J and clone size are those of that table, while D and trimming were read from the DNA. The data contain about 310,000 clones, around 86% of them singletons. The gene calls are TRBV2 and TRBJ2-3, with D perhaps TRBD2 (5 bases). Sequences were obtained from peripheral blood. This receptor was taken from a man aged 50-60 years with active or convalescent COVID-19. The CDR3 DNA follows: TGTGCCAGCAGTGACGGGATCCGCAGCACAGATACGCAGTATTTT. Translated: CASSDGIRSTDTQYF.